These T cell receptor beta chains were read from a single sample in a study of Graves' ophthalmopathy and Graves' hyperthyroidism. TCRdb re-derived calls from the multiplex PCR reads in MiXCR, one entry per CDR3 protein. The table has around 590,000 distinct CDR3 sequences, about 35% seen once. Sequences were obtained from peripheral blood or thyroid tissue (not recorded which). The receptors come from an adult man with Graves' hyperthyroidism. Both conserved end residues are part of each CDR3. A D gene is named only where the DNA matches it firmly. Clone size is not always given. Where it is, it says once, few, many or a class for expanded clones.

v_call: TRBV7-9; j_call: TRBJ2-7; clone_size: -; d_call: TRBD1; cdr3_length: 13; cdr3_aa: CASSLIQGDEQYF; cdr3_nt: TGTGCCAGCAGCTTAATACAGGGGGACGAGCAGTACTTC
v_call: TRBV4-1; j_call: TRBJ2-5; clone_size: -; d_call: TRBD2; cdr3_length: 16; cdr3_aa: CASSQVSGGGQETQYF; cdr3_nt: TGTGCCAGCAGCCAAGTTAGCGGGGGGGGACAAGAGACCCAGTACTTC
v_call: TRBV2; j_call: TRBJ2-7; clone_size: few; d_call: TRBD2; cdr3_length: 13; cdr3_aa: CASSGRGGYEQYF; cdr3_nt: TGTGCCAGCAGTGGTCGGGGAGGGTACGAGCAGTACTTC
v_call: TRBV12-3/TRBV12-4; j_call: TRBJ1-2; clone_size: -; d_call: -; cdr3_length: 14; cdr3_aa: CASSRGRVSEGYTF; cdr3_nt: TGTGCCAGCAGCCGAGGGAGGGTTTCGGAAGGCTACACCTTC
v_call: TRBV29-1; j_call: TRBJ1-4; clone_size: many; d_call: -; cdr3_length: 13; cdr3_aa: CSAGGSTNEKLFF; cdr3_nt: TGCAGCGCCGGGGGTTCAACTAATGAAAAACTGTTTTTT
v_call: TRBV5-5; j_call: TRBJ2-2; clone_size: many; d_call: TRBD1; cdr3_length: 15; cdr3_aa: CASSPRQGNTGELFF; cdr3_nt: TGTGCCAGCAGCCCAAGACAGGGGAACACCGGGGAGCTGTTTTTT
v_call: TRBV5-1; j_call: TRBJ2-7; clone_size: -; d_call: TRBD2; cdr3_length: 17; cdr3_aa: CASSEGPASGSSNEQYF; cdr3_nt: TGCGCCAGCAGCGAGGGTCCCGCTAGCGGGAGTTCAAACGAGCAGTACTTC
v_call: TRBV28; j_call: TRBJ1-2; clone_size: -; d_call: -; cdr3_length: 14; cdr3_aa: CASLGHTGRYGYTF; cdr3_nt: TGTGCCAGCCTGGGGCACACGGGACGCTATGGCTACACCTTC
v_call: TRBV10-3; j_call: TRBJ2-5; clone_size: -; d_call: TRBD1; cdr3_length: 18; cdr3_aa: CAISDASRQGAFQETQYF; cdr3_nt: TGTGCCATCAGTGATGCCAGCAGACAGGGGGCATTCCAAGAGACCCAGTACTTC
v_call: TRBV20-1; j_call: TRBJ2-2; clone_size: -; d_call: TRBD2; cdr3_length: 17; cdr3_aa: CSARLPGLAGVTGELLF; cdr3_nt: TGCAGTGCTAGGTTGCCCGGACTAGCGGGAGTAACCGGGGAGCTGCTTTTT
v_call: TRBV12-3/TRBV12-4; j_call: TRBJ1-5; clone_size: few; d_call: -; cdr3_length: 14; cdr3_aa: CASSLEFSGQPQHF; cdr3_nt: TGTGCCAGCAGCCTGGAATTTAGCGGTCAGCCCCAGCATTTT
v_call: TRBV20-1; j_call: TRBJ1-5; clone_size: -; d_call: -; cdr3_length: 16; cdr3_aa: CSARAGGEWANQPQHF; cdr3_nt: TGCAGTGCTAGAGCGGGGGGGGAGTGGGCCAATCAGCCCCAGCATTTT
v_call: TRBV29-1; j_call: TRBJ2-2; clone_size: few; d_call: -; cdr3_length: 16; cdr3_aa: CSVVFTTGMGTGELFF; cdr3_nt: TGCAGCGTTGTTTTTACCACAGGAATGGGCACCGGGGAGCTGTTTTTT
v_call: TRBV29-1; j_call: TRBJ2-2; clone_size: -; d_call: TRBD2; cdr3_length: 13; cdr3_aa: CSVGTSGSRELFF; cdr3_nt: TGCAGCGTTGGGACTAGCGGGAGTCGGGAGCTGTTCTTT
v_call: TRBV7-9; j_call: TRBJ2-5; clone_size: few; d_call: TRBD1; cdr3_length: 15; cdr3_aa: CASSRSGQGLETQYF; cdr3_nt: TGTGCCAGCAGCCGATCGGGACAGGGTTTGGAGACCCAGTACTTC
v_call: TRBV29-1; j_call: TRBJ2-7; clone_size: -; d_call: -; cdr3_length: 11; cdr3_aa: CSKDRTYEQYF; cdr3_nt: TGCAGCAAGGACCGTACCTACGAGCAGTACTTC
v_call: TRBV5-1; j_call: TRBJ1-1; clone_size: -; d_call: -; cdr3_length: 14; cdr3_aa: CASSWGTPNTEAFF; cdr3_nt: TGCGCCAGCAGCTGGGGGACACCGAACACTGAAGCTTTCTTT
v_call: TRBV9; j_call: TRBJ1-1; clone_size: -; d_call: -; cdr3_length: 15; cdr3_aa: CASSAPVPQVPEAFF; cdr3_nt: TGTGCCAGCAGCGCCCCCGTCCCACAGGTCCCTGAAGCTTTCTTT
v_call: TRBV29-1; j_call: TRBJ2-3; clone_size: -; d_call: TRBD1; cdr3_length: 14; cdr3_aa: CSVTTGTGGHTQYF; cdr3_nt: TGCAGCGTAACAACCGGGACAGGAGGCCATACGCAGTATTTT
v_call: TRBV20-1; j_call: TRBJ2-5; clone_size: -; d_call: -; cdr3_length: 15; cdr3_aa: CSARDRHRVGETQYF; cdr3_nt: TGCAGTGCTAGAGATAGACACAGGGTGGGGGAGACCCAGTACTTC
v_call: TRBV29-1; j_call: TRBJ2-1; clone_size: few; d_call: -; cdr3_length: 12; cdr3_aa: CSVSLADNEQFF; cdr3_nt: TGCAGCGTTTCCCTAGCCGACAATGAGCAGTTCTTC
v_call: TRBV10-3; j_call: TRBJ2-5; clone_size: many; d_call: TRBD1; cdr3_length: 14; cdr3_aa: CATTGDGGQETQYF; cdr3_nt: TGTGCCACAACAGGGGATGGGGGCCAAGAGACCCAGTACTTC
v_call: TRBV19; j_call: TRBJ2-7; clone_size: many; d_call: TRBD2; cdr3_length: 15; cdr3_aa: CASSTTSGSSYEQYF; cdr3_nt: TGTGCCAGTAGCACGACTAGCGGGAGCTCCTACGAGCAGTACTTC
v_call: TRBV10-3; j_call: TRBJ1-2; clone_size: -; d_call: -; cdr3_length: 16; cdr3_aa: CASSGERGAPIGGYTF; cdr3_nt: TGTGCCAGCAGTGGGGAACGGGGGGCCCCTATCGGTGGCTACACCTTC
v_call: TRBV2; j_call: TRBJ1-1; clone_size: many; d_call: -; cdr3_length: 14; cdr3_aa: CASSEGGGKTEAFF; cdr3_nt: TGTGCCAGCAGTGAGGGGGGCGGGAAAACTGAAGCTTTCTTT
v_call: TRBV6-5; j_call: TRBJ2-1; clone_size: -; d_call: -; cdr3_length: 12; cdr3_aa: CASSLENGEQFF; cdr3_nt: TGTGCCAGCAGTTTAGAGAATGGTGAGCAGTTCTTC
v_call: TRBV7-2; j_call: TRBJ2-7; clone_size: -; d_call: TRBD2; cdr3_length: 15; cdr3_aa: CASSPTGGVPYEQYF; cdr3_nt: TGTGCCAGCAGCCCCACGGGAGGGGTCCCCTACGAGCAGTACTTC
v_call: TRBV24-1; j_call: TRBJ2-5; clone_size: few; d_call: -; cdr3_length: 17; cdr3_aa: CATSARGAGTRQETQYF; cdr3_nt: TGTGCCACCAGTGCAAGAGGGGCCGGGACACGACAAGAGACCCAGTACTTC
v_call: TRBV20-1; j_call: TRBJ2-7; clone_size: -; d_call: -; cdr3_length: 13; cdr3_aa: CSARGPFLYEQYF; cdr3_nt: TGCAGTGCTAGAGGTCCCTTTCTCTACGAGCAGTACTTC
v_call: TRBV27; j_call: TRBJ2-5; clone_size: many; d_call: -; cdr3_length: 13; cdr3_aa: CASSEPPFQTQYF; cdr3_nt: TGTGCCAGCAGCGAACCTCCTTTCCAGACCCAGTACTTC
v_call: TRBV2; j_call: TRBJ2-7; clone_size: -; d_call: TRBD1; cdr3_length: 14; cdr3_aa: CASSLFTGVGEQYF; cdr3_nt: TGTGCCAGCTCACTCTTCACAGGGGTGGGTGAGCAGTACTTC
v_call: TRBV2; j_call: TRBJ2-7; clone_size: many; d_call: -; cdr3_length: 14; cdr3_aa: CASSGQNTGYEQYF; cdr3_nt: TGTGCCAGCAGTGGACAGAACACAGGCTACGAGCAGTACTTC
v_call: TRBV7-2; j_call: TRBJ1-2; clone_size: many; d_call: -; cdr3_length: 12; cdr3_aa: CASSLDNYGYTF; cdr3_nt: TGTGCCAGCAGCCTCGACAACTATGGCTACACCTTC
v_call: TRBV9; j_call: TRBJ2-5; clone_size: -; d_call: -; cdr3_length: 14; cdr3_aa: CASPPGQLGETQYF; cdr3_nt: TGTGCCAGCCCACCCGGACAGCTGGGGGAGACCCAGTACTTC
v_call: TRBV29-1; j_call: TRBJ2-2; clone_size: many; d_call: -; cdr3_length: 12; cdr3_aa: CSVESRSGELFF; cdr3_nt: TGCAGCGTTGAAAGTAGGAGCGGGGAGCTGTTTTTT
v_call: TRBV5-8; j_call: TRBJ1-1; clone_size: many; d_call: TRBD1; cdr3_length: 15; cdr3_aa: CASSDKTGWNTEAFF; cdr3_nt: TGTGCCAGCAGCGACAAGACAGGGTGGAACACTGAAGCTTTCTTT
v_call: TRBV9; j_call: TRBJ1-3; clone_size: many; d_call: -; cdr3_length: 14; cdr3_aa: CASSPGTDGNTIYF; cdr3_nt: TGTGCCAGCAGCCCCGGGACGGATGGAAACACCATATATTTT
v_call: TRBV5-6; j_call: TRBJ2-7; clone_size: many; d_call: TRBD1; cdr3_length: 15; cdr3_aa: CASSPGTASTYEQYF; cdr3_nt: TGTGCCAGCAGCCCAGGGACAGCGAGCACCTACGAGCAGTACTTC
v_call: TRBV10-3; j_call: TRBJ2-7; clone_size: -; d_call: -; cdr3_length: 13; cdr3_aa: CATSAGQRHEQYF; cdr3_nt: TGTGCCACCTCCGCGGGACAGCGCCACGAGCAGTACTTC
v_call: TRBV7-9; j_call: TRBJ2-7; clone_size: -; d_call: TRBD1; cdr3_length: 14; cdr3_aa: CASDPGQGWDEQYF; cdr3_nt: TGTGCTAGCGACCCGGGACAGGGATGGGACGAGCAGTACTTC
v_call: TRBV25-1; j_call: TRBJ2-5; clone_size: few; d_call: TRBD1; cdr3_length: 15; cdr3_aa: CASSADRGLGETQYF; cdr3_nt: TGTGCCAGCAGCGCCGACAGGGGGCTAGGGGAGACCCAGTACTTC
v_call: TRBV10-2; j_call: TRBJ2-7; clone_size: -; d_call: TRBD2; cdr3_length: 15; cdr3_aa: CASSSSRTSQYEQYF; cdr3_nt: TGTGCCAGCAGTTCTTCCCGGACTAGCCAGTACGAGCAGTACTTC